This TCR beta chain was recorded in a study of Tregs in tolerant kidney transplant recipients. The method was immunoSEQ multiplex PCR; TCRdb's version includes in-frame clones alone and lacks a portion of them. The sample features about 48,000 clones, with roughly 0.85% in its top ten. Study-level results: Nucleotide sequences could not be compared across some patients' samples due to primer changes. Tregs expanded with activated donor B cells seemed most donor-specific.

As concerns this clone: Antigen specificity is unknown.

This sequence originates from a human donor who received a combined kidney and bone marrow transplant. Sequences were derived from CD4+ T cells from blood, sampled before the transplant.

CDR3 loop: CASSLAPGDTGELFF. CDR3 bases read: TGTGCCAGCAGCTTGGCCCCGGGGGACACCGGGGAG. The gene calls are TRBV5-5 and TRBJ2-2; D is perhaps TRBD2 (6 bases). The CDR3 is cut off 3 residues early in the read; its end comes from the germline J gene. The CDR3 consists of 15 residues. V was clipped by 0 bases and J by 3 bases, with 9 bases between them. Germline values: CDR1 SGHKS, CDR2 YYEKEE (reference sequence).